Listed here are 23 T cell receptor beta chains from one sample, sequenced in a study of shared clonotypes between healthy human individuals. Clones were sequenced by immunoSEQ multiplex PCR, and TCRdb holds only the in-frame ones, with some missing. This table holds about a million clones, about 80% found once. The sample taken for sequencing was memory CD4+ T cells sorted from blood. Subset reported: CD45RA-negative fraction. These receptors were obtained from a man between 18 and 29 years old in good health.

Notes on this clone: The same CDR3 can be traced to other DNA sequences in this sample. The J gene is TRBJ1-1, the V gene TRBV5-1; 8 nucleotides match TRBD1. The CDR3 has 14 residues. Germline CDR1 reads SGHRS; CDR2 reads YFSETQ. After removal of 3 bases from V and 5 bases from J, the junction contained 6 bases not matched to a gene. CDR3 DNA sequence: TGCGCCAGCAGCTCAACAGGGGGGGAGACTGAAGCTTTCTTT. This translates into CASSSTGGETEAFF.

This clone appeared once. The rearrangement joins TRBV6-6 to TRBJ2-3; a weak D match, TRBD1 (6 bases). The CDR3 extends over 14 amino acids. Germline V lookup: CDR1 MNHNY, CDR2 SVGAGI (reference sequence). V was clipped by 8 bases and J by 0 bases, with 12 bases between them. The CDR3, as DNA: TGTGCCAGCTATTGGACAGTGAGCACAGATACGCAGTATTTT. Its protein is CASYWTVSTDTQYF.

Regarding this clone: A read error is likely here: a far larger clone is one base away. V and J are TRBV6-1 and TRBJ2-1, with unresolved D. This CDR3 is 13 amino acids long. V lost 3 bases and J lost 9, with 12 bases in between. Germline CDR1 and CDR2: MNHNS and SASEGT. The CDR3 protein is CASSEQPRSEQFF. CDR3 DNA: TGTGCCAGCAGTGAGCAGCCCAGGAGTGAGCAGTTCTTC.

This chain links TRBV2 with TRBJ2-7; 11 bases line up with TRBD1. The CDR3 is 13 residues long. Germline CDR1 and CDR2: SNHLY and FYNNEI. The V and J ends lost 7 bases and 6 bases, in that order; junction bases with no gene match: 5. CDR3 protein: CASKGQGASEQYF. CDR3 nucleotides: TGTGCCAGCAAAGGACAGGGGGCGAGCGAGCAGTACTTC.

V usage is TRBV7-8 and J usage is TRBJ2-5; 12 nucleotides agree with TRBD2. The junction had 4 bases not matched to a gene; V was cut back by 5 bases and J by 6 bases. Germline CDR1 reads SGHVS; CDR2 reads FQNEAQ. The CDR3 totals 14 residues. The CDR3 loop is CASSASGGGKTQYF. Written as DNA, the CDR3 is TGTGCCAGCAGCGCTAGCGGGGGGGGAAAGACCCAGTACTTC.

The DNA of the CDR3 is TGCGCCAGCAGGGTGACAGGGGACTATGGCTACACCTTC. Its protein is CASRVTGDYGYTF. The chain couples TRBV5-1 to TRBJ1-2; 8 nucleotides match TRBD1. CDR3 size: 13 residues. Germline-derived CDR1 and CDR2 are SGHRS and YFSETQ. V lost 5 bases, J lost 3 bases, and 3 bases stayed unmatched. The variable domain in full, completed from reference TRBV5-1 and TRBJ1-2, reads KAGVTQTPRYLIKTRGQQVTLSCSPISGHRSVSWYQQTPGQGLQFLFEYFSETQRNKGNFPGRFSGRQFSNSRSEMNVSTLELGDSALYLCASRVTGDYGYTFGSGTRLTVV.

This clone turned up a few times. The chain employs TRBV19 and TRBJ1-3; D gene ambiguous. This CDR3 region has 16 residues. V was trimmed by 2 bases and J by 0 bases, leaving 11 bases between them. CDR1 and CDR2 (germline): LNHDA, SQIVND (reference sequence). The CDR3 nucleotides are TGTGCCAGTAGTATACCCGGGATAAACTCTGGAAACACCATATATTTT. Translation: CASSIPGINSGNTIYF.

The rearrangement links TRBV4-1 to TRBJ1-1; 9 bases match TRBD1. This CDR3 has 17 residues. V shed 2 bases, J shed 5 bases, and the junction held 12 bases outside the gene matches. Per germline, CDR1 MGHRA and CDR2 YSYEKL. The CDR3 region is CASSQFRTGVLGTEAFF. CDR3 sequence (DNA): TGCGCCAGCAGCCAATTTAGGACAGGGGTATTGGGGACTGAAGCTTTCTTT.

This chain joins TRBV11-2 and TRBJ2-1, with D perhaps matching TRBD2 (6 bases). The V end lost 6 bases, the J end lost 11 bases, and 17 bases lay between the germline ends. Germline V gene data show CDR1 as SGHAT and CDR2 as FQNNGV. The CDR3 contains 13 residues. CDR3 in DNA: TGTGCCAGCAGACCGAATTTAGCGGAACAGCAGTTCTTC. Translating gives CASRPNLAEQQFF. The full variable domain, rest sourced from reference TRBV11-2 and TRBJ2-1, is EAGVAQSPRYKIIEKRQSVAFWCNPISGHATLYWYQQILGQGPKLLIQFQNNGVVDDSQLPKDRFSAERLKGVDSTLKIQPAKLEDSAVYLCASRPNLAEQQFFGPGTRLTVL.

This chain connects TRBV7-2 to TRBJ1-5; possibly TRBD1 for D (5 bases). Germline loops: CDR1 SGHTA, CDR2 FQGNSA. The CDR3 extends over 14 amino acids. Trimming took off 5 bases at V and 7 bases at J, with 15 bases between the two ends. The CDR3 DNA is TGTGCCAGCAGCCCGACCGGGGGGAAGCAGCCCCAGCATTTT. Protein: CASSPTGGKQPQHF.

V gene TRBV5-1 combines with J gene TRBJ2-5; D not certain. The germline V gene has CDR1 SGHRS and CDR2 YFSETQ. The CDR3 length is 14 residues. V lost 4 bases to trimming and J lost 2 bases, with 12 bases between them. The CDR3 nucleotides are TGCGCCAGCAGCAAGCAGGACGGACAAGAGACCCAGTACTTC. Protein: CASSKQDGQETQYF.

V usage is TRBV29-1 and J usage is TRBJ1-2, with TRBD1 identical over 9 bases. This CDR3 has 14 amino acids. Trimming cost V 7 bases and J 2 bases; bases outside gene matches: 8. Looked up from germline, CDR1 is SQVTM and CDR2 is ANQGSEA. The CDR3 sequence is CSASAGTGNYGYTF. DNA for the CDR3: TGCAGCGCCTCCGCCGGGACAGGGAACTATGGCTACACCTTC.

The chain employs TRBV11-2 and TRBJ1-6, with 7 bases identical to TRBD1. Trimming took 5 bases from V and 7 from J; bases not matched to a gene: 11. The CDR3 contains 16 residues. Germline V gene sequence: CDR1 SGHAT, CDR2 FQNNGV. As DNA, the CDR3 is TGTGCCAGCAGCCCCCGGGGGGGACAGCTAAATTCACCCCTCCACTTT. Translation gives CASSPRGGQLNSPLHF.

The chain has TRBV7-2 and TRBJ1-4, with D possibly being TRBD1 (6 bases). Germline-derived CDR1 and CDR2 are SGHTA and FQGNSA. The V gene lost 1 base and the J gene lost 10 bases, with 16 bases spanning the gap. The CDR3 is made up of 15 amino acids. The CDR3 coding sequence is TGTGCCAGCAGCTTAGGGGGGCAGGGGAGTGGAAAACTGTTTTTT. Translated: CASSLGGQGSGKLFF.

This chain uses TRBV11-2 with TRBJ2-7; the D is unclear. V was shortened by 0 bases and J by 7 bases, with 10 bases between the two germline ends. This CDR3 is built from 13 residues. Germline lookup yields CDR1 SGHAT and CDR2 FQNNGV. In nucleotides, the CDR3 is TGTGCCAGCAGCTTAGAGGACGCATGGGAGCAGTACTTC. Its translation is CASSLEDAWEQYF.

The CDR3 spells CASSLGSPGTEAFF. The CDR3 nucleotides read TGCGCCAGCAGCTTAGGGTCTCCGGGCACTGAAGCTTTCTTT. The genes are TRBV5-1 and TRBJ1-1; no firm D call. Germline V gene sequence: CDR1 SGHRS, CDR2 YFSETQ. This CDR3 contains 14 residues. Trimming pared 2 bases from V and 4 bases from J, leaving 12 bases between.

About this clone: Distinct nucleotide sequences in the sample also encode this CDR3. This chain links TRBV5-1 with TRBJ2-5; D assignment may be TRBD1 or TRBD2 (6 bases each). This CDR3 region has 15 residues. Trimming removed 0 bases from V and 1 base from J, with 10 bases in between. CDR1 is SGHRS and CDR2 is YFSETQ in the germline V gene. For the CDR3, the DNA is TGCGCCAGCAGCTTGGTAGGGGGACTCCAAGAGACCCAGTACTTC. Protein: CASSLVGGLQETQYF.

Regarding this clone: Other nucleotide sequences in the sample specify the same CDR3. The CDR3 nucleotides are TGTGCCAGCAGCCCCACGGTATCCTACGAGCAGTACTTC. Translation gives CASSPTVSYEQYF. The chain combines TRBV7-9 with TRBJ2-7; D is unclear. CDR1 is SEHNR and CDR2 is FQNEAQ in the germline V gene (reference sequence). The V gene lost 5 bases and the J gene lost 1 base, with 9 bases spanning the gap. This CDR3 has 13 amino acids.

The chain links TRBV6-1 to TRBJ1-5, with TRBD1 as a possible D gene (5 bases). This CDR3 has 12 amino acids. V lost 8 bases and J lost 7, with 12 bases in between. Germline V gene sequence: CDR1 MNHNS, CDR2 SASEGT. The CDR3 DNA is TGTGCCAGCCAGGAGGGGAAACAGCCCCAGCATTTT. It encodes CASQEGKQPQHF.

This chain uses TRBV4-3 with TRBJ2-5; no definite D call. Germline CDR1 LGHNA, CDR2 YSLEER. The CDR3 totals 15 residues. Deletions cut 0 bases from V and 0 bases from J, with 8 bases between. The CDR3 is CASSQDMRYQETQYF. The DNA of the CDR3 is TGCGCCAGCAGCCAAGATATGCGGTACCAAGAGACCCAGTACTTC.

The chain links TRBV7-2 to TRBJ2-7; D is perhaps TRBD2 (5 bases). The V end was cut by 6 bases, the J end by 5 bases, with 14 bases between. CDR1 is SGHTA, CDR2 FQGNSA, per germline. The CDR3 runs to 13 residues. Written as DNA, the CDR3 is TGTGCCAGCAGAGGACTGGGATTGGACGAGCAGTACTTC. Translating it yields CASRGLGLDEQYF.

This chain connects TRBV29-1 to TRBJ2-7; D may be TRBD1 (6 bases). This CDR3 has 13 amino acids. Germline values: CDR1 SQVTM, CDR2 ANQGSEA. With 7 bases removed from V and 9 bases from J, the gap between germline ends came to 22 bases. CDR3 coding DNA: TGCAGCGCCTCGGACTCCACTCTAGGGGGGCAGTACTTC. Its protein product is CSASDSTLGGQYF.

The chain uses TRBV2 and TRBJ1-6; D is ambiguous. CDR1 and CDR2 from the germline V gene are SNHLY and FYNNEI. Trimming stripped 7 bases from V and 2 bases from J, with 15 bases between. The length of the CDR3 is 16 residues. The CDR3, as DNA: TGTGCCAGCAAATTTCTTGGGGTAACCTATAATTCACCCCTCCACTTT. Amino acid sequence: CASKFLGVTYNSPLHF.